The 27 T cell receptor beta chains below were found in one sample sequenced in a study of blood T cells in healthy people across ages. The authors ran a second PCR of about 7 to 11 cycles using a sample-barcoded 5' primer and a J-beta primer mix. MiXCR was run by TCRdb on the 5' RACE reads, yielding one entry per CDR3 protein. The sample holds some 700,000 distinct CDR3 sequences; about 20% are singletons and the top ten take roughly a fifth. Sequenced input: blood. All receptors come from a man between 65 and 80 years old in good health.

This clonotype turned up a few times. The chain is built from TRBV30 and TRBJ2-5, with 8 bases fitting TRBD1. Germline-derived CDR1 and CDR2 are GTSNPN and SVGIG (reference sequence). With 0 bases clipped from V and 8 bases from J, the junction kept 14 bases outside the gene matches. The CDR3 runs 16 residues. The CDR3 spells CAWSVPTGTGISTQYF. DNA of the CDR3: TGTGCCTGGAGTGTCCCCACCGGGACAGGTATTTCTACCCAGTACTTC.

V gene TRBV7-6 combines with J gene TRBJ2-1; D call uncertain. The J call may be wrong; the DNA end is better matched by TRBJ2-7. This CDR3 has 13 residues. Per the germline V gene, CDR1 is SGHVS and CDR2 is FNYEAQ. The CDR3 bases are TGTGCCAGCCGTCCAAATCTCTCTTACGAGCAGTACTTC. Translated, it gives CASRPNLSYEQYF.

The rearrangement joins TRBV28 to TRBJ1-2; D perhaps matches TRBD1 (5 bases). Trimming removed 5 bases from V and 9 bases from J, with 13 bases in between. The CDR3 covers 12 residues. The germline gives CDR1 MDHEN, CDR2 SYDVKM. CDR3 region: CASSPYQGSYTF. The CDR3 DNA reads TGTGCCAGCAGTCCTTACCAGGGTAGCTACACCTTC.

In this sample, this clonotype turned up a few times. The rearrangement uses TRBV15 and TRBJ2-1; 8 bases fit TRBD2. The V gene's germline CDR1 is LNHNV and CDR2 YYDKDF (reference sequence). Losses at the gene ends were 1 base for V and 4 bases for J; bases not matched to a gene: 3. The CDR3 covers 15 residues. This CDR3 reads CATSRALADYNEQFF. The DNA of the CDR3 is TGTGCCACCAGCAGAGCACTAGCGGATTACAATGAGCAGTTCTTC.

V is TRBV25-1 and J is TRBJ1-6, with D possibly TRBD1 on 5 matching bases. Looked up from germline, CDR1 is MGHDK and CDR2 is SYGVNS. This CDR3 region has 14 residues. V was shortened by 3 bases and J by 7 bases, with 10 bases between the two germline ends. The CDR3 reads CASSEGTRNSPLHF. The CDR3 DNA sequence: TGTGCCAGCAGTGAGGGGACCAGAAATTCACCCCTCCACTTT.

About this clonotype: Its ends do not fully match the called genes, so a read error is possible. The CDR3 DNA reads TGTGCCGGCAGCGGGAACACAGATGCGCAATATTTT. Protein: CAGSGNTDAQYF. This chain joins TRBV12-3 or TRBV12-4 and TRBJ2-3; TRBD2 agrees at 7 bases. The CDR3 is 12 amino acids.

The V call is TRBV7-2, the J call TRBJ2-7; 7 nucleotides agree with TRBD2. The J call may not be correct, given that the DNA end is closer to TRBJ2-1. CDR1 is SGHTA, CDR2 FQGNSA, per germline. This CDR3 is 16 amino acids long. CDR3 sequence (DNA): TGTGCCAGCAGCTCTTCCGGGACTACCATTTTGGATGAGCAGTTCTTC. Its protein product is CASSSSGTTILDEQFF.

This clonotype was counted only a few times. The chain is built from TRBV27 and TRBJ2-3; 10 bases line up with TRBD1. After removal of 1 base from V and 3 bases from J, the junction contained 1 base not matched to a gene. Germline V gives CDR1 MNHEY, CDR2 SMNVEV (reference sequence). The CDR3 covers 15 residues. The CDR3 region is CASSLWTGGTDTQYF. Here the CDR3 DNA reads TGTGCCAGCAGTTTATGGACAGGGGGAACAGATACGCAGTATTTT.

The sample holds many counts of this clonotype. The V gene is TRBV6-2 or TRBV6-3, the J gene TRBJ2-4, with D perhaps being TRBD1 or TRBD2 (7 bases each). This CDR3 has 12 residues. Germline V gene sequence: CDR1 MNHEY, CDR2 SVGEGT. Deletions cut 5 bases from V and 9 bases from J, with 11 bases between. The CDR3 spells CASSQGGSIQYF. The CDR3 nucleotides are TGTGCCAGCAGTCAGGGGGGGTCCATTCAGTACTTC.

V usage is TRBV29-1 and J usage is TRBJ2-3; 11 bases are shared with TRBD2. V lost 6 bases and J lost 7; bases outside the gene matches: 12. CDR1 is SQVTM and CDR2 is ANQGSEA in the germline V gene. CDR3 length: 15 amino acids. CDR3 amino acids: CSVPTSGGFTNTQYF. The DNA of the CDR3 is TGCAGCGTCCCTACTAGCGGGGGATTCACGAATACGCAGTATTTT.

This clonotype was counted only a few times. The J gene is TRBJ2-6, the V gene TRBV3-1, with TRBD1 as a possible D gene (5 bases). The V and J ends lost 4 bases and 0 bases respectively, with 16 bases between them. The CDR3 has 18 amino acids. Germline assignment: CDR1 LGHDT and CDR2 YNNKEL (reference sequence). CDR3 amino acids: CASSPASRQFSGANVLTF. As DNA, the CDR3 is TGTGCCAGCAGCCCTGCTTCGAGACAGTTCTCTGGGGCCAACGTCCTGACTTTC.

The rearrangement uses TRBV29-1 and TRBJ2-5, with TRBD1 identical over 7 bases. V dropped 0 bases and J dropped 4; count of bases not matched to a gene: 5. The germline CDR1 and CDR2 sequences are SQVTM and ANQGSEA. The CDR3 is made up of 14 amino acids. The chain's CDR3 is CSVEDRSGGETQYF. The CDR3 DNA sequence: TGCAGCGTTGAAGATCGGTCAGGGGGAGAGACCCAGTACTTC. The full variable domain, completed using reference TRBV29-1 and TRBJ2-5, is SAVISQKPSRDICQRGTSLTIQCQVDSQVTMMFWYRQQPGQSLTLIATANQGSEATYESGFVIDKFPISRPNLTFSTLTVSNMSPEDSSIYLCSVEDRSGGETQYFGPGTRLLVL.

CDR3: CASSVGGGDISVNEQFF. For the CDR3, the DNA is TGTGCCAGCAGTGTTGGCGGGGGGGATATCTCGGTCAATGAGCAGTTCTTC. The J gene is TRBJ2-1, the V gene TRBV2; TRBD2 agrees at 9 bases. Germline lookup yields CDR1 SNHLY and CDR2 FYNNEI. Trimming took 4 bases from V and 6 from J; bases not matched to a gene: 13. The CDR3 covers 17 residues.

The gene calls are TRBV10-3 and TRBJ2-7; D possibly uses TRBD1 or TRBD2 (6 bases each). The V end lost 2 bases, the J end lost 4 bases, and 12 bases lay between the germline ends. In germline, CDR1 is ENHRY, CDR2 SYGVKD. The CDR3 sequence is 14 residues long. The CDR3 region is CAISEVGGPYEQYV. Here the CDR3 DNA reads TGTGCCATCAGTGAGGTAGGGGGGCCATACGAGCAGTACGTC.

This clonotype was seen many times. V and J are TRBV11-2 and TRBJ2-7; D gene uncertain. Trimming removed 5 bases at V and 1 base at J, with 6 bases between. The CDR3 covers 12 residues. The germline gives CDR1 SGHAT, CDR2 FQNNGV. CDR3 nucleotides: TGTGCCAGCAGCCGGCTTTCCTACGAGCAGTACTTC. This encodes CASSRLSYEQYF.

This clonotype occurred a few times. Written as DNA, the CDR3 is TGTGCCAGCAGCCAAGATGGGCCTAGCGGCCAAGAGACCCAGTACTTC. As protein: CASSQDGPSGQETQYF. This chain joins TRBV3-1 and TRBJ2-5; 7 bases line up with TRBD2. Germline CDR1 reads LGHDT; CDR2 reads YNNKEL (reference sequence). CDR3 length equals 16 residues. Germline trimming cut 0 bases from V and 1 base from J; bases unmatched to any gene: 5.

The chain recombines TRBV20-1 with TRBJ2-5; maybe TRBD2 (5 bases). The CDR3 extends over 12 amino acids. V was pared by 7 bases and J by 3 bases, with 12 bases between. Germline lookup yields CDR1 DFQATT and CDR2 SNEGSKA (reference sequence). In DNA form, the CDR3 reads TGCAGTGGAGGCGGGTTAGAAGAGACCCAGTACTTC. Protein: CSGGGLEETQYF.

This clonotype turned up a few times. CDR3 in amino acids: CASSLAGGRIGELFF. CDR3 DNA sequence: TGTGCCAGCAGCTTAGCGGGAGGGCGTATCGGGGAGCTGTTTTTT. The chain carries TRBV7-2 and TRBJ2-2; 7 nucleotides align to TRBD2. V lost 0 bases and J lost 7; bases outside the gene matches: 5. The CDR3 consists of 15 residues. In germline, CDR1 is SGHTA, CDR2 FQGNSA.

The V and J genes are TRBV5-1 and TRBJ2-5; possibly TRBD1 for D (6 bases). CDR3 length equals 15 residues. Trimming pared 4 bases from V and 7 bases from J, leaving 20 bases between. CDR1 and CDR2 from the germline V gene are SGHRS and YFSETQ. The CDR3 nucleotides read TGCGCCAGCAGCCTGGGGGCCGAAATGTCTGGGACCCAGTACTTC. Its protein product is CASSLGAEMSGTQYF.

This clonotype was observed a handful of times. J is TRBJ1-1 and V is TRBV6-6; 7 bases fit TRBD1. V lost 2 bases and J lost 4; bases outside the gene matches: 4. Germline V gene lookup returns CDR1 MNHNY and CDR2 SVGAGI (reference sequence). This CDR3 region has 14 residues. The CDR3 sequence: CASSYRQGGTEAFF. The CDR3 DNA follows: TGTGCCAGCAGTTACAGGCAGGGGGGCACTGAAGCTTTCTTT.

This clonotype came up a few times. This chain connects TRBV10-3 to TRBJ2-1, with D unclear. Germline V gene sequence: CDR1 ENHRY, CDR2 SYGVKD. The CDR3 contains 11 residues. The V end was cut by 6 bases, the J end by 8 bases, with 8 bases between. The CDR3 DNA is TGTGCCATCAGCGCCGCCGATGAGCAGTTCTTC. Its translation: CAISAADEQFF.

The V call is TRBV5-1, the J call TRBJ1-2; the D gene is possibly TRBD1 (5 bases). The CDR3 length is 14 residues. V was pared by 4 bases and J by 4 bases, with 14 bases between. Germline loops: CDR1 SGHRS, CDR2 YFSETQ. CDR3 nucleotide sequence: TGCGCCAGCAGCGCATGGGACGGACTCTATGGCTACACCTTC. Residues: CASSAWDGLYGYTF.

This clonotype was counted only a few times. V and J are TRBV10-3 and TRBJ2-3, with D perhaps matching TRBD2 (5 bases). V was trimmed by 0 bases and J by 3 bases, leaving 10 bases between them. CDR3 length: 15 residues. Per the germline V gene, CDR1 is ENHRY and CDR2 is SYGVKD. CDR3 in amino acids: CAISESSWETDTQYF. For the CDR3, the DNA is TGTGCCATCAGTGAGTCTTCCTGGGAGACAGATACGCAGTATTTT.

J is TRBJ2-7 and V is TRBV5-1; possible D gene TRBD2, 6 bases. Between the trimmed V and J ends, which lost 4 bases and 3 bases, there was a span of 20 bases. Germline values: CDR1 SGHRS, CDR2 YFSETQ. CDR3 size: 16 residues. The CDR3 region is CASSQTAREGLYEQYF. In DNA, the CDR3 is TGCGCCAGCAGCCAAACAGCCCGAGAGGGACTCTACGAGCAGTACTTC.

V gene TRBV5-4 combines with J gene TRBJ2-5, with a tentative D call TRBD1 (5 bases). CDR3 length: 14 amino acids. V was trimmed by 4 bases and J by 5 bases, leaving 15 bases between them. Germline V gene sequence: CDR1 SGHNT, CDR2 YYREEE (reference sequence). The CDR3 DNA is TGTGCCAGCAGCCCCCAGACAGAGGTGGAGACCCAGTACTTC. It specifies CASSPQTEVETQYF.

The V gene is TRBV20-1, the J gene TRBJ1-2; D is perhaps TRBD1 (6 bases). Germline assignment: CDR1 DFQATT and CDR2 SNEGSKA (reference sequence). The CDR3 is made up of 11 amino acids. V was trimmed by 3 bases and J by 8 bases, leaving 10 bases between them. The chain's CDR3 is CSARRGFGYTF. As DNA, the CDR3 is TGCAGTGCTAGGAGGGGGTTCGGCTACACCTTC.

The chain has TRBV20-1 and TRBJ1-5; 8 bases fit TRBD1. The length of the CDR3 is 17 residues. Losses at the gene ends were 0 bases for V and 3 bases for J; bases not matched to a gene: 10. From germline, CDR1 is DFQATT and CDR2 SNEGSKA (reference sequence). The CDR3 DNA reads TGCAGTGCTAGAGATCGGAGTGCAGGGGGCTACAATCAGCCCCAGCATTTT. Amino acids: CSARDRSAGGYNQPQHF.